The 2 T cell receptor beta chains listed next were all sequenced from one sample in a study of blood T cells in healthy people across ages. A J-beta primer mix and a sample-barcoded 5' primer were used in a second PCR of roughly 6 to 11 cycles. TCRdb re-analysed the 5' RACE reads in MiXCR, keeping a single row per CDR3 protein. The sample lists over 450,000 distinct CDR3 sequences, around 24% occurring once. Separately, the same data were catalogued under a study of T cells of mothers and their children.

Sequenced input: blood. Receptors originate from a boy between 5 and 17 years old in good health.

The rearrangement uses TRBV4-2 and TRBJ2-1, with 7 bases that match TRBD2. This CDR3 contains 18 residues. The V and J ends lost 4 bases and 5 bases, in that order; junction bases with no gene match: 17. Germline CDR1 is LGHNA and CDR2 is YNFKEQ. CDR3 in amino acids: CASSLLERSGDLNNEQFF. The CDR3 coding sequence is TGTGCCAGCAGCCTCCTGGAACGAAGCGGGGATCTAAACAATGAGCAGTTCTTC.

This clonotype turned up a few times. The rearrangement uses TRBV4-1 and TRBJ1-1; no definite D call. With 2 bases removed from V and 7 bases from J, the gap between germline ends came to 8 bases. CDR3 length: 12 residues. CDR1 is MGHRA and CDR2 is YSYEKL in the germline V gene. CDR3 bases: TGCGCCAGCAGCCAACTTGGCCTTGAAGCTTTCTTT. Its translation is CASSQLGLEAFF.